Following are 32 T cell receptor beta chains from one sample sequenced in a study of T cells after yellow fever vaccination. TCRdb itself ran the 5' RACE reads through MiXCR, one entry per CDR3 protein. This table holds 450,000 to 600,000 distinct CDR3 sequences, around 17% found once. Here the sequenced sample was PBMCs, taken 5 to 6 days after the first yellow fever vaccination. The receptors here all came from a man in his late teens or twenties who received the YFV17D yellow fever vaccine.

The J gene is TRBJ1-3, the V gene TRBV3-1; no clear D gene. Germline-derived CDR1 and CDR2 are LGHDT and YNNKEL (reference sequence). V was shortened by 5 bases and J by 4 bases, with 12 bases between the two germline ends. This CDR3 spans 14 amino acids. The CDR3 protein is CASSVTEAGNTIYF. The DNA for the CDR3 is TGTGCCAGCAGCGTGACTGAGGCCGGAAACACCATATATTTT.

This chain's CDR3 is CASSLRGTEKLFF. In DNA form, the CDR3 reads TGTGCCAGCAGCTTGAGGGGAACAGAAAAACTGTTTTTT. V and J are TRBV5-6 and TRBJ1-4; D might be TRBD1 (5 bases). The CDR3 runs to 13 residues. Germline V gene lookup returns CDR1 SGHDT and CDR2 YYEEEE. Trimming removed 1 base at V and 8 bases at J, with 9 bases between.

The V call is TRBV27, the J call TRBJ2-3, with TRBD2 matching over 15 bases. CDR3 length: 16 residues. Germline values: CDR1 MNHEY, CDR2 SMNVEV (reference sequence). Losses at the gene ends were 5 bases for V and 7 bases for J; bases not matched to a gene: 7. The CDR3 DNA reads TGTGCCAGCAGTCCACGGACTAGCGGGGGGGCTTATACGCAGTATTTT. Amino acid sequence: CASSPRTSGGAYTQYF.

The chain carries TRBV27 and TRBJ2-7, with 9 bases matching TRBD1. V was clipped by 2 bases and J by 5 bases; unmatched bases: 7. CDR1 is MNHEY and CDR2 is SMNVEV in the germline V gene (reference sequence). The CDR3 is made up of 15 amino acids. This CDR3 is CASSLPGQGAHEQYF. The CDR3 region has the DNA TGTGCCAGCAGTTTACCGGGACAGGGAGCCCACGAGCAGTACTTC.

The chain joins TRBV20-1 to TRBJ1-6; D gene ambiguous. Germline V gives CDR1 DFQATT, CDR2 SNEGSKA (reference sequence). V gave up 3 bases and J gave up 7 bases, with 13 bases separating them. The CDR3 runs to 14 residues. This CDR3 reads CSASLGFINSPLHF. The CDR3, as DNA: TGCAGTGCTAGTTTGGGATTTATAAATTCACCCCTCCACTTT.

The chain links TRBV12-3 or TRBV12-4 to TRBJ2-1; D is possibly TRBD2 (5 bases). V lost 4 bases to trimming and J lost 0 bases, with 10 bases between them. The CDR3 is 15 residues long. In DNA form, the CDR3 reads TGTGCCAGCAGTTCCCTTACTAGCTCCTACAATGAGCAGTTCTTC. Its protein product is CASSSLTSSYNEQFF.

In its sample, this clonotype was seen many times. V and J are TRBV4-2 and TRBJ2-5, with TRBD2 matching 11 bases. Germline V lookup: CDR1 LGHNA, CDR2 YNFKEQ. The CDR3 extends over 16 amino acids. V lost 4 bases and J lost 5; bases outside the gene matches: 9. This chain's CDR3 is CASSPGLAGLSETQYF. In DNA, the CDR3 is TGTGCCAGCAGCCCCGGACTAGCGGGCCTTTCGGAGACCCAGTACTTC.

The rearrangement joins TRBV5-4 to TRBJ2-1, with a weak D call TRBD2 (5 bases). The V and J ends lost 0 bases and 6 bases respectively, with 10 bases between them. This CDR3 spans 14 amino acids. Germline V lookup: CDR1 SGHNT, CDR2 YYREEE (reference sequence). CDR3 nucleotide sequence: TGTGCCAGCAGCTTGGACGGACGGGGCAATGAGCAGTTCTTC. It specifies CASSLDGRGNEQFF.

This sequence joins TRBV7-2 and TRBJ2-2; D not certain. Germline CDR1 and CDR2: SGHTA and FQGNSA. The CDR3 totals 14 residues. Trimming removed 3 bases at V and 4 bases at J, with 9 bases between. In nucleotides, the CDR3 is TGTGCCAGCAGCTTCCAAGGGTTCACCGGGGAGCTGTTTTTT. Translating it yields CASSFQGFTGELFF. The full variable domain, completed using reference TRBV7-2 and TRBJ2-2, is GAGVSQSPSNKVTEKGKDVELRCDPISGHTALYWYRQSLGQGLEFLIYFQGNSAPDKSGLPSDRFSAERTGGSVSTLTIQRTQQEDSAVYLCASSFQGFTGELFFGEGSRLTVL.

This clonotype was counted a few times. This chain uses TRBV5-1 with TRBJ2-3; the D is unclear. Germline assignment: CDR1 SGHRS and CDR2 YFSETQ. This CDR3 is built from 14 residues. Trimming stripped 6 bases from V and 4 bases from J, with 15 bases between. The CDR3 nucleotides are TGCGCCAGCAAGGATGGGCCCCGAGCAGATACGCAGTATTTT. It specifies CASKDGPRADTQYF.

V and J are TRBV7-3 and TRBJ2-2; 8 bases align to TRBD2. V lost 4 bases and J lost 5; bases outside the gene matches: 6. CDR3 length: 15 amino acids. Per germline, CDR1 SGHTA and CDR2 FQGTGA. CDR3 in amino acids: CASSSAGGETGELFF. The CDR3 DNA is TGTGCCAGCAGCTCGGCGGGGGGAGAGACCGGGGAGCTGTTTTTT.

This clonotype was detected only a few times. The chain combines TRBV5-1 with TRBJ1-4; D not certain. CDR3 length: 17 amino acids. CDR1 and CDR2 from the germline V gene are SGHRS and YFSETQ. The V and J ends lost 0 bases and 0 bases respectively, with 12 bases between them. The CDR3 loop is CASSLEAEEATNEKLFF. The CDR3 DNA reads as TGCGCCAGCAGCTTGGAAGCGGAAGAAGCAACTAATGAAAAACTGTTTTTT.

This clonotype was recorded a few times. This chain joins TRBV2 and TRBJ1-2, with TRBD1 identical over 10 bases. In germline, CDR1 is SNHLY, CDR2 FYNNEI. The V and J ends lost 6 bases and 2 bases, in that order; junction bases with no gene match: 6. CDR3 length: 15 amino acids. The CDR3 sequence: CASRGQGIYNYGYTF. CDR3 nucleotide sequence: TGTGCCAGCAGGGGACAGGGGATCTACAACTATGGCTACACCTTC. The whole variable domain, remainder taken from reference TRBV2 and TRBJ1-2, is EPEVTQTPSHQVTQMGQEVILRCVPISNHLYFYWYRQILGQKVEFLVSFYNNEISEKSEIFDDQFSVERPDGSNFTLKIRSTKLEDSAMYFCASRGQGIYNYGYTFGSGTRLTVV.

This clonotype was seen more than once but under ten times. The chain combines TRBV12-3 or TRBV12-4 with TRBJ2-1; D may match TRBD1 or TRBD2 (7 bases each). V was shortened by 6 bases and J by 10 bases, with 16 bases between the two germline ends. The CDR3 has 13 amino acids. The CDR3 sequence is CASSRGGLWEQFF. The DNA for the CDR3 is TGTGCCAGCAGCAGGGGGGGCCTTTGGGAGCAGTTCTTC.

The table lists this clonotype with a few counts. The V gene is TRBV5-1, the J gene TRBJ1-1, with D uncertain. V shed 0 bases and J shed 1 base, with 19 bases lying between them. The germline V gene has CDR1 SGHRS and CDR2 YFSETQ. The CDR3 has 18 amino acids. CDR3 sequence reads: CASSLEVFVADSNTEAFF. As DNA, the CDR3 is TGCGCCAGCAGCTTGGAAGTCTTTGTCGCAGATTCGAACACTGAAGCTTTCTTT.

Many counts were recorded for this clonotype. The genes are TRBV5-1 and TRBJ1-1; TRBD1 might be the D (5 bases). The V gene lost 4 bases and the J gene lost 1 base, with 11 bases spanning the gap. The germline gives CDR1 SGHRS, CDR2 YFSETQ. The CDR3 covers 14 residues. The CDR3 coding sequence is TGCGCCAGCAGCCCACAAACAGGGAACACTGAAGCTTTCTTT. Its translation is CASSPQTGNTEAFF.

This clonotype showed up just a few times. This chain connects TRBV7-9 to TRBJ2-5; TRBD2 aligns across 11 bases. This CDR3 region has 17 residues. Germline assignment: CDR1 SEHNR and CDR2 FQNEAQ (reference sequence). J was trimmed by 5 bases and V by 1 base; bases with no gene match: 9. CDR3 residues: CASSLVKLAGGSETQYF. The CDR3 nucleotides are TGTGCCAGCAGCTTAGTAAAGCTAGCGGGGGGTTCGGAGACCCAGTACTTC.

This clonotype came up a few times. The DNA is omitted, as the CDR3 cannot be located on it reliably, and the CDR3 follows TCRdb's listing. The rearrangement uses TRBV7-9 and TRBJ2-1. The germline V gene has CDR1 SEHNR and CDR2 FQNEAQ (reference sequence). Counting both end residues, the CDR3 totals 12 amino acids. The CDR3 loop reads CASSLFLYEQFF.

At least ten counts were recorded for this clonotype. CDR3: CASSQDWRAGAYNEQFF. In nucleotides, the CDR3 is TGTGCCAGCAGCCAAGATTGGAGAGCGGGGGCCTACAATGAGCAGTTCTTC. The rearrangement uses TRBV3-1 and TRBJ2-1, with 8 bases lining up with TRBD2. V gave up 0 bases and J gave up 2 bases; unmatched junction bases: 6. This CDR3 region has 17 residues. Per the germline V gene, CDR1 is LGHDT and CDR2 is YNNKEL (reference sequence).

The J gene is TRBJ2-3, the V gene TRBV18; D not certain. V was pared by 5 bases and J by 2 bases, with 11 bases between. The CDR3 length is 14 residues. Germline V gene lookup returns CDR1 KGHSH and CDR2 LQKENI. Here the CDR3 reads CASSSRANTDTQYF. As DNA, the CDR3 is TGTGCCAGCTCAAGTAGGGCGAACACAGATACGCAGTATTTT.

This clonotype was found many times. This rearrangement joins TRBV6-1 to TRBJ1-5; 7 positions agree with TRBD1. Germline values: CDR1 MNHNS, CDR2 SASEGT. After removal of 6 bases from V and 0 bases from J, the junction contained 5 bases not matched to a gene. This CDR3 is 15 amino acids long. The CDR3 loop is CASSSGTASNQPQHF. DNA for the CDR3: TGTGCCAGCAGCTCCGGGACAGCTAGCAATCAGCCCCAGCATTTT.

The chain links TRBV5-4 to TRBJ2-3; perhaps TRBD1 as D (6 bases). V lost 4 bases and J 5 bases, leaving 20 bases between the germline ends. The CDR3 extends over 16 amino acids. Germline CDR1 and CDR2: SGHNT and YYREEE (reference sequence). This CDR3 is CASSLVRGGSRDTQYF. The CDR3 DNA reads as TGTGCCAGCAGCCTCGTGAGAGGGGGTTCCAGAGATACGCAGTATTTT.

The chain couples TRBV12-3 or TRBV12-4 to TRBJ1-2; D ambiguous. Trimming stripped 5 bases from V and 0 bases from J, with 16 bases between. The CDR3 extends over 16 amino acids. The CDR3 protein is CASSKRGREANYGYTF. CDR3 nucleotides: TGTGCCAGCAGTAAGAGAGGGCGAGAAGCTAACTATGGCTACACCTTC.

The V and J genes are TRBV4-3 and TRBJ1-1, with unresolved D. The CDR3 length is 14 residues. V shed 4 bases and J shed 1 base, with 10 bases lying between them. Germline V gives CDR1 LGHNA, CDR2 YSLEER. CDR3 DNA sequence: TGCGCCAGCAGCCCGAGAAGGGAGAACACTGAAGCTTTCTTT. Encoded protein: CASSPRRENTEAFF.

V is TRBV19 and J is TRBJ2-7; TRBD1 matches 8 bases. This CDR3 contains 13 residues. Germline lookup yields CDR1 LNHDA and CDR2 SQIVND (reference sequence). The V segment lost 1 base and the J segment 12 bases; nucleotides outside the gene matches: 8. The CDR3 nucleotides read TGTGCCAGTAGTATAGGAGGAGGACAGGGATCGTACTTC. Protein product: CASSIGGGQGSYF. Combining the CDR3 with reference TRBV19 and TRBJ2-7 gives the whole variable domain DGGITQSPKYLFRKEGQNVTLSCEQNLNHDAMYWYRQDPGQGLRLIYYSQIVNDFQKGDIAEGYSVSREKKESFPLTVTSAQKNPTAFYLCASSIGGGQGSYFGPGTRLTVT.

This clonotype appeared a few times. The V gene is TRBV24-1, the J gene TRBJ2-1; D possibly uses TRBD1 or TRBD2 (6 bases each). Looked up from germline, CDR1 is KGHDR and CDR2 is SFDVKD. The CDR3 extends over 15 amino acids. V lost 9 bases and J lost 5, with 19 bases in between. The CDR3 is CATSLPGASDNEQFF. The CDR3 nucleotides read TGTGCCACCTCCTTACCGGGGGCTAGCGACAATGAGCAGTTCTTC.

A few counts support this clonotype. The chain uses TRBV12-3 or TRBV12-4 and TRBJ2-5, with 7 positions matching TRBD2. CDR3 length: 14 residues. The junction had 11 bases not matched to a gene; V was cut back by 4 bases and J by 9 bases. CDR3 residues: CASSSPSGRRAQYF. The CDR3 DNA sequence: TGTGCCAGCAGTTCCCCTAGCGGCCGGAGGGCCCAGTACTTC.

A note on this clonotype: The missing conserved phenylalanine or tryptophan at the end of this CDR3 makes a read error likely. The CDR3 is CASSMVGPADTQYL. DNA for the CDR3: TGCGCCAGCAGCATGGTGGGGCCGGCAGATACGCAGTATCTT. The genes are TRBV5-1 and TRBJ2-3, with D maybe TRBD1 (5 bases). Looked up from germline, CDR1 is SGHRS and CDR2 is YFSETQ. Deletions cut 4 bases from V and 4 bases from J, with 13 bases between. This CDR3 region has 14 residues.

This sequence joins TRBV30 and TRBJ2-2, with D maybe TRBD2 (5 bases). The germline V and J ends were trimmed by 7 bases and 1 base, with 7 bases remaining between them. CDR1 is GTSNPN, CDR2 SVGIG, per germline (reference sequence). The CDR3 is 12 residues long. This chain's CDR3 is CAYTRNTGELFF. The CDR3 DNA is TGTGCCTACACTAGGAACACCGGGGAGCTGTTTTTT.

This rearrangement joins TRBV28 to TRBJ2-7, with 11 bases aligning to TRBD2. The trim removed 6 bases at V and 2 bases at J, leaving 6 bases unmatched. Per the germline V gene, CDR1 is MDHEN and CDR2 is SYDVKM. The CDR3 has 15 amino acids. The CDR3, as DNA: TGTGCCAGCAGCCGTACTAGCGGGGGACCCTACGAGCAGTACGTC. This sequence encodes CASSRTSGGPYEQYV.

This rearrangement joins TRBV3-1 to TRBJ2-7; D ambiguous. Deletions cut 1 base from V and 2 bases from J, with 12 bases between. The CDR3 runs to 15 residues. The germline gives CDR1 LGHDT, CDR2 YNNKEL (reference sequence). Here the CDR3 reads CASSQAETETYEQYV. The CDR3 DNA sequence: TGTGCCAGCAGCCAAGCTGAAACAGAGACCTACGAGCAGTACGTC.

The chain joins TRBV5-1 to TRBJ1-5, with 10 bases matching TRBD1. The V and J ends lost 0 bases and 8 bases, in that order; junction bases with no gene match: 8. Germline V CDR1 and CDR2: SGHRS, YFSETQ. CDR3 length: 16 amino acids. The CDR3 loop reads CASSLDGQGGPEPQHF. In DNA, the CDR3 is TGCGCCAGCAGCTTGGATGGACAGGGGGGGCCGGAGCCCCAGCATTTT.